This TCR beta chain was sequenced in a study of post-analysis software for immune sequencing data. Overall study findings and caveats: Pronounced co-clustering by F measure was evident among identically batched samples. Elevated frequency relative to controls characterized four or five TRBV segments in patients, TRBV5-6, TRBV5-1 and TRBV20-1 among them.

The CDR3 has 16 amino acids. Trimming stripped 2 bases from V and 1 base from J, with 14 bases between. Germline V gene lookup returns CDR1 SGHRS and CDR2 YFSETQ. Concerning this clonotype: Its matching antigen is unknown.

cDNA libraries for TCR beta contained unique molecular identifiers. The T cell input of roughly 1 to 11 million gave around 450,000 cDNA molecules. Using its own MiXCR run on the PCR reads, TCRdb lists one record per CDR3 protein. The sample contains 600,000 to 750,000 distinct CDR3 sequences, over 45% of which appear only once. This TCR derives from a girl aged 2 to 10 with multiple sclerosis. Sequencing was carried out using blood. V usage is TRBV5-1 and J usage is TRBJ2-3; possible D gene TRBD2, 6 bases. The CDR3 region has the DNA TGCGCCAGCAGCTTTACGGGGGAGCAGGGCACAGATACGCAGTATTTT. Translating it yields CASSFTGEQGTDTQYF. Full variable domain (missing parts from reference TRBV5-1 and TRBJ2-3): KAGVTQTPRYLIKTRGQQVTLSCSPISGHRSVSWYQQTPGQGLQFLFEYFSETQRNKGNFPGRFSGRQFSNSRSEMNVSTLELGDSALYLCASSFTGEQGTDTQYFGPGTRLTVL.